Each of the 15 T cell receptor beta chains below was sequenced from the same sample in a study of T cell repertoires in cytomegalovirus infection. MiXCR, applied by TCRdb to the reads, yields one record per CDR3 protein. The sample gives 300,000 or so distinct CDR3 sequences, around 25% of which show up once; 13% is in the top ten. Their target antigens are unknown. The source material was cultured PBMCs, sampled from culture after CMV antigen stimulation. The receptor source for this set is a human donor in good health (CMV status not recorded). Some clones in this sample may be carry-over from other donors' samples.

The chain employs TRBV6-2 or TRBV6-3 and TRBJ2-1, with D perhaps TRBD2 (6 bases). The V end lost 8 bases, the J end lost 7 bases, and 21 bases lay between the germline ends. The germline gives CDR1 MNHEY, CDR2 SVGEGT. CDR3 length: 15 residues. The CDR3 spells CASAISTRDFNEQFF. Here the CDR3 DNA reads TGTGCCAGCGCTATTTCGACGCGGGATTTTAATGAGCAGTTCTTC.

The CDR3 reads CASSPDGQDQPQHF. In DNA form, the CDR3 reads TGTGCCAGCAGTCCCGACGGACAGGATCAGCCCCAGCATTTT. The J gene is TRBJ1-5, the V gene TRBV7-9; 7 bases align to TRBD1. Germline CDR1 and CDR2: SEHNR and FQNEAQ (reference sequence). This CDR3 is built from 14 residues. The V gene end was trimmed by 6 bases and the J gene end by 5 bases; junction bases not matched to a gene: 7.

This clonotype appeared many times. The chain carries TRBV7-6 and TRBJ2-7; 8 bases fit TRBD1. The CDR3 runs 17 residues. The germline V gene has CDR1 SGHVS and CDR2 FNYEAQ. With V trimmed by 5 bases and J by 2 bases, 14 bases remained unmatched. Here the CDR3 DNA reads TGTGCCAGCAGCCCGGGACAGGCCCCGACCGGGACCTACGAGCAGTACTTC. Encoded protein: CASSPGQAPTGTYEQYF. Full variable domain (missing parts from reference TRBV7-6 and TRBJ2-7): GAGVSQSPRYKVTKRGQDVALRCDPISGHVSLYWYRQALGQGPEFLTYFNYEAQQDKSGLPNDRFSAERPEGSISTLTIQRTEQRDSAMYRCASSPGQAPTGTYEQYFGPGTRLTVT.

This clonotype was seen only a few times. The gene calls are TRBV11-2 and TRBJ2-2; D not resolved. Between the trimmed V and J ends, which lost 2 bases and 4 bases, there was a span of 11 bases. This CDR3 comprises 15 residues. Germline values: CDR1 SGHAT, CDR2 FQNNGV. The CDR3 nucleotides read TGTGCCAGCAGCTTACCCCGGGCTCCCACCGGGGAGCTGTTTTTT. This gives the protein CASSLPRAPTGELFF.

This clonotype came up a few times. The rearrangement uses TRBV28 and TRBJ1-2; D not certain. The CDR3 spans 17 residues. Germline CDR1 MDHEN, CDR2 SYDVKM. Trimming removed 7 bases from V and 1 base from J, with 22 bases in between. CDR3 bases: TGTGCCAGCAAGACTCCGGACGGTTCCCCCAATAACTATGGCTACACCTTC. Its protein is CASKTPDGSPNNYGYTF.

This chain links TRBV24-1 with TRBJ2-5, with TRBD2 identical over 10 bases. The CDR3 is 14 amino acids. Germline trimming cut 4 bases from V and 5 bases from J; bases unmatched to any gene: 3. CDR1 and CDR2 from the germline V gene are KGHDR and SFDVKD. This CDR3 reads CATSEGTSVETQYF. DNA of the CDR3: TGTGCCACCAGTGAAGGGACTAGCGTGGAGACCCAGTACTTC.

The sample holds many counts of this clonotype. The chain couples TRBV4-3 to TRBJ1-2, with D uncertain. The V end lost 4 bases, the J end lost 4 bases, and 10 bases lay between the germline ends. The CDR3 is made up of 13 amino acids. The germline CDR1 and CDR2 sequences are LGHNA and YSLEER. Here the CDR3 DNA reads TGCGCCAGCAGCCCAGACGAGGGCTATGGCTACACCTTC. Its protein product is CASSPDEGYGYTF.

This clonotype has a handful of counts. The chain joins TRBV6-6 to TRBJ2-1, with D unresolved. V lost 10 bases and J lost 5, with 12 bases in between. The CDR3 sequence is 12 residues long. The germline V gene encodes CDR1 MNHNY and CDR2 SVGAGI (reference sequence). CDR3 protein: CATAYLNNEQFF. The CDR3 region has the DNA TGTGCCACCGCCTACTTGAACAATGAGCAGTTCTTC.

The chain employs TRBV27 and TRBJ2-1; 12 bases are shared with TRBD2. J gave up 7 bases and V 5 bases, and 9 bases lay outside the gene matches. Germline V gives CDR1 MNHEY, CDR2 SMNVEV (reference sequence). The CDR3 totals 16 residues. The CDR3 DNA is TGTGCCAGCAGTAGCCTTCTAGCGGGAGGGTCTAATGAGCAGTTCTTC. Its translation is CASSSLLAGGSNEQFF.

The chain couples TRBV6-2 or TRBV6-3 to TRBJ2-7, with D possibly TRBD1 on 5 matching bases. The CDR3 consists of 13 residues. V shed 0 bases and J shed 7 bases, with 10 bases lying between them. Per germline, CDR1 MNHEY and CDR2 SVGEGT. The CDR3 spells CASSYSRVEEQYF. CDR3 sequence (DNA): TGTGCCAGCAGTTACTCCAGGGTGGAAGAGCAGTACTTC.

The chain carries TRBV7-2 and TRBJ2-7; 7 bases line up with TRBD2. This CDR3 region has 15 residues. In germline, CDR1 is SGHTA, CDR2 FQGNSA. J gave up 4 bases and V 2 bases, and 8 bases lay outside the gene matches. The CDR3 DNA sequence: TGTGCCAGCAGCTTAACGGGGCTAGCGGAATACGAGCAGTACTTC. Its translation: CASSLTGLAEYEQYF. Together with reference TRBV7-2 and TRBJ2-7, the CDR3 gives the full variable domain: GAGVSQSPSNKVTEKGKDVELRCDPISGHTALYWYRQSLGQGLEFLIYFQGNSAPDKSGLPSDRFSAERTGGSVSTLTIQRTQQEDSAVYLCASSLTGLAEYEQYFGPGTRLTVT.

This CDR3 reads CASSFDSVAGGIEQYV. CDR3 sequence (DNA): TGTGCCAGCAGCTTTGATTCAGTAGCGGGGGGGATCGAGCAGTACGTC. J is TRBJ2-7 and V is TRBV11-2, with 11 bases that match TRBD2. J was trimmed by 6 bases and V by 3 bases; bases with no gene match: 10. The CDR3 covers 16 residues. Germline CDR1 reads SGHAT; CDR2 reads FQNNGV.

Ten or more counts support this clonotype. The V and J genes are TRBV20-1 and TRBJ1-6; perhaps TRBD1 as D (6 bases). The CDR3 spans 15 residues. Trimming took 2 bases from V and 7 from J, leaving 15 bases between them. From germline, CDR1 is DFQATT and CDR2 SNEGSKA (reference sequence). The CDR3 spells CSARSEPGVNSPLHF. The CDR3 DNA sequence: TGCAGTGCTAGATCAGAACCAGGGGTAAATTCACCCCTCCACTTT.

The sample holds a few counts of this clonotype. The CDR3 region is CASSSGRIWVAQYF. The CDR3 DNA is TGTGCCAGCAGTAGCGGGAGGATTTGGGTAGCGCAGTATTTT. This chain joins TRBV6-2 or TRBV6-3 and TRBJ2-3; TRBD2 matches at 9 bases. The V gene end was trimmed by 5 bases and the J gene end by 10 bases; junction bases not matched to a gene: 10. CDR1 and CDR2 (germline): MNHEY, SVGEGT. This CDR3 has 14 amino acids.

The V and J genes are TRBV7-8 and TRBJ2-1, with 7 bases fitting TRBD2. The CDR3 has 12 amino acids. V was pared by 1 base and J by 15 bases, with 6 bases of the junction left unmatched. Germline V gene data show CDR1 as SGHVS and CDR2 as FQNEAQ. CDR3 residues: CASSLGWRELFF. In nucleotides, the CDR3 is TGTGCCAGCAGCTTAGGGTGGCGGGAGTTGTTCTTC.